This T cell receptor (beta chain) was retrieved from a study of cytomegalovirus exposure and HLA in healthy donors. A multiplex PCR was run with 60 Vbeta primers and 13 Jbeta primers. Profiled with immunoSEQ multiplex PCR; TCRdb holds only in-frame clones, not every one. The sample comprises roughly 100,000 clones, around 80% of which are singletons, and approximately 2% rests with the top ten. CDR3 length: 20 amino acids. Germline values: CDR1 SNHLY, CDR2 FYNNEI. After removal of 0 bases from V and 3 bases from J, the junction contained 14 bases not matched to a gene. Input material: PBMCs. This TCR came from a woman aged 40 to 50 in good health and CMV-seronegative. J is TRBJ2-1 and V is TRBV2; the match to TRBD2 covers 10 bases. The CDR3 spells CASSEALLGLAGALYNEQFF. DNA for the CDR3: TGTGCCAGCAGTGAAGCGCTTCTGGGGCTAGCGGGAGCCCTCTACAATGAGCAGTTCTTC.